Below are 3 T cell receptor beta chains sequenced from a single sample in a study of tissue T cells after allogeneic stem cell transplantation. Some clones are missing from TCRdb's copy, which holds only in-frame ones; the method was immunoSEQ multiplex PCR. The repertoire includes some 4,000 clones, less than 60% of them detected once, and roughly a third sits in the top ten. The time point here: mouse harvest day 14 after allogeneic transplant. Tail vein injection delivered 10^7 T-cell-depleted bone marrow cells and 10^6 splenic CD5+ T cells. Sequencing used lymph node tissue. The receptors were gathered from a female BALB/c mouse given C57BL/6 T cells with graft-versus-host disease after an allogeneic hematopoietic cell transplant.

This clone is deemed medium-sized. Mouse gene names and germline throughout. The read gets to within 1 residue of the CDR3 end, and the germline J gene fills in the rest. This chain connects TRBV5 to TRBJ1-2; 9 bases are a match to TRBD1. After removal of 5 bases from V and 5 bases from J, the junction contained 6 bases not matched to a gene. Germline V gene lookup returns CDR1 LGHNA and CDR2 YNLKQL (reference sequence). This CDR3 has 14 residues. CDR3 bases read: TGTGCCAGCAGCTCCCAACAGGGGGCATCCGACTACACC. This translates into CASSSQQGASDYT. The CDR3 in full is CASSSQQGASDYTF.

As for this clone: The gene names given are mouse names. The CDR3 reads CTCSARDRANSDYTF. Partial CDR3 DNA: TGCACCTGCAGTGCCCGGGACAGGGCTAACTCCGACTACACC. The V call is TRBV1, the J call TRBJ1-2, with 9 bases fitting TRBD1. The read stops 1 residue short of the end of the CDR3; the missing end is completed from the germline J gene. The germline gives CDR1 NSQYPW, CDR2 LRSPGD (reference sequence). The CDR3 is made up of 15 amino acids. Trimming cost V 3 bases and J 2 bases; bases outside gene matches: 4.

About this clone: The gene names here belong to mouse. Coverage ceases 1 residue before the CDR3 finishes, and the germline J gene fills in the end. This rearrangement joins TRBV12-1 to TRBJ2-3, with 9 bases aligning to TRBD2. Germline values: CDR1 SGHSN, CDR2 HYEKVE. The CDR3 extends over 16 amino acids. The V and J ends lost 2 bases and 1 base, in that order; junction bases with no gene match: 6. The CDR3 here is CASSQDWGQGAETLYF. CDR3 DNA, as far as it was read: TGTGCCAGCTCTCAAGACTGGGGGCAAGGTGCAGAAACGCTGTAT.